The source of this TCR beta chain is a study of blood T cell repertoires in COVID-19. Here immunoSEQ multiplex PCR was the method, and the copy in TCRdb shows in-frame clones only, minus some. The sample lists 35,000 to 45,000 clones, roughly 86% occurring once. Trimming took 7 bases from V and 7 from J, leaving 16 bases between them. The CDR3 has 14 residues. Germline V lookup: CDR1 MNHEY, CDR2 SMNVEV (reference sequence). The source material was peripheral blood. The chain joins TRBV27 to TRBJ1-4; a possible D gene is TRBD1 (6 bases). The sequence derives from a human donor in a cohort sampled during active COVID-19. CDR3 in amino acids: CASKGVGAGEKLFF. The CDR3 bases are TGTGCCAGCAAGGGGGTGGGGGCGGGTGAAAAACTGTTTTTT.